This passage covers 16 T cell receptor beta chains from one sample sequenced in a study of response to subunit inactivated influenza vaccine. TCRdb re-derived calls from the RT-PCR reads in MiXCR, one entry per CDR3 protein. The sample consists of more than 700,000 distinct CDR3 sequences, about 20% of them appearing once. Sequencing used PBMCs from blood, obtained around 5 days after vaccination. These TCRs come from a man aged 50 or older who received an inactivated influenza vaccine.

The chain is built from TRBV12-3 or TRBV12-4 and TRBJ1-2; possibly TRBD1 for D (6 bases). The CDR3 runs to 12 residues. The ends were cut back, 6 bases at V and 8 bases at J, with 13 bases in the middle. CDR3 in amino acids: CASRQGPGGYTF. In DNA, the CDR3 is TGTGCCAGCAGACAGGGCCCTGGGGGCTACACCTTC.

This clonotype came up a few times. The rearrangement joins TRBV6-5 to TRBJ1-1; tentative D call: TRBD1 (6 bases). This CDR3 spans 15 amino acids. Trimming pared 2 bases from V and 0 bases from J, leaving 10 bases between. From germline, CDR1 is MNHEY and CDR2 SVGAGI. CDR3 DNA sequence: TGTGCCAGCAGTTACCTAACAGGGATGAACACTGAAGCTTTCTTT. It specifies CASSYLTGMNTEAFF.

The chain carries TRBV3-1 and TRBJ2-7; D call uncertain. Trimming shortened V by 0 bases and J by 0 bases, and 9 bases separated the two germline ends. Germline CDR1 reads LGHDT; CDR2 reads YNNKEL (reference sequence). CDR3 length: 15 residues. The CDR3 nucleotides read TGTGCCAGCAGCCAAGATTGGGGTGGCTCCTACGAGCAGTACTTC. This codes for CASSQDWGGSYEQYF.

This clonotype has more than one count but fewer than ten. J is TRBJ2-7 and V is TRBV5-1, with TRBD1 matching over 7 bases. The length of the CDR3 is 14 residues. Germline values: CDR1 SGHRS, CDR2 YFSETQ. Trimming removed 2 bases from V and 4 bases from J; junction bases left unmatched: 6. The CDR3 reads CASSFAGTDYEQYF. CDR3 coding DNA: TGCGCCAGCAGCTTCGCCGGGACAGATTACGAGCAGTACTTC.

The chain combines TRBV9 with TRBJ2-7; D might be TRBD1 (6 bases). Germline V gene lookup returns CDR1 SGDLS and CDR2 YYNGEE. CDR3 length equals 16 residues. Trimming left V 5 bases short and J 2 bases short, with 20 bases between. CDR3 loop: CASSPSGDPGAYEQYF. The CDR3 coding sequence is TGTGCCAGCAGTCCAAGTGGAGACCCAGGGGCCTACGAGCAGTACTTC.

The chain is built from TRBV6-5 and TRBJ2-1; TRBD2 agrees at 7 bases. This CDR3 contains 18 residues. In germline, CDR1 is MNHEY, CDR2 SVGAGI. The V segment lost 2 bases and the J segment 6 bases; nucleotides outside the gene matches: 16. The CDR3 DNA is TGTGCCAGCAGTTACGTTTCTCGGGGCGGGAGAGGGGCCAATGAGCAGTTCTTC. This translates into CASSYVSRGGRGANEQFF.

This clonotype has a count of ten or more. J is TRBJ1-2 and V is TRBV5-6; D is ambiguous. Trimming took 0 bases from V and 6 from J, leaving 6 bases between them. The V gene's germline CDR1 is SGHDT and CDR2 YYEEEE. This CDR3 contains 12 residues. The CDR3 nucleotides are TGTGCCAGCAGCTTGGTGGGGAATGGCTACACCTTC. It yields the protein CASSLVGNGYTF. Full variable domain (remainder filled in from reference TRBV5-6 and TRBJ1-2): DAGVTQSPTHLIKTRGQQVTLRCSPKSGHDTVSWYQQALGQGPQFIFQYYEEEERQRGNFPDRFSGHQFPNYSSELNVNALLLGDSALYLCASSLVGNGYTFGSGTRLTVV.

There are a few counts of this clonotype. The CDR3: CATSKAGGEQYF. CDR3 nucleotide sequence: TGTGCCACCAGCAAGGCCGGGGGCGAGCAGTACTTC. The V call is TRBV15, the J call TRBJ2-7; D is possibly TRBD2 (6 bases). The V end lost 4 bases, the J end lost 6 bases, and 10 bases lay between the germline ends. The CDR3 is 12 residues long. Germline V gene data show CDR1 as LNHNV and CDR2 as YYDKDF (reference sequence).

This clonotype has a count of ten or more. This chain's CDR3 is CASSEDSYTEAFF. The CDR3 nucleotides are TGTGCCAGCAGTGAAGACAGTTACACTGAAGCTTTCTTT. The chain employs TRBV25-1 and TRBJ1-1, with D maybe TRBD1 (5 bases). Germline assignment: CDR1 MGHDK and CDR2 SYGVNS. Trimming cost V 2 bases and J 3 bases, with 7 bases left between them. The CDR3 sequence is 13 residues long.

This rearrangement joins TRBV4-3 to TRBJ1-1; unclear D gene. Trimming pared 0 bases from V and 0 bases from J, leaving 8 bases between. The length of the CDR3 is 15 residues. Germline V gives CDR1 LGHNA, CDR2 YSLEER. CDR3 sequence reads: CASSQDTDLNTEAFF. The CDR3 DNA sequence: TGCGCCAGCAGCCAAGATACCGACCTGAACACTGAAGCTTTCTTT.

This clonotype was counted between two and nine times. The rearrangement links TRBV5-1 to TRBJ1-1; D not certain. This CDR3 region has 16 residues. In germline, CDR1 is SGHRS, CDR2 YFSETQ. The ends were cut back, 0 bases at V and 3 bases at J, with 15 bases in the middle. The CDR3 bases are TGCGCCAGCAGCTTGGGCGGCGGACGGGTGGACACTGAAGCTTTCTTT. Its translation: CASSLGGGRVDTEAFF.

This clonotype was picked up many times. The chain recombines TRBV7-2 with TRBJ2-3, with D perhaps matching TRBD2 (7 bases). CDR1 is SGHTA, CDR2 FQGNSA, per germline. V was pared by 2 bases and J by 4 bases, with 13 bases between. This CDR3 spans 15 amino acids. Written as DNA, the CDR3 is TGTGCCAGCAGCTTACCCAGCGGGACATCAGATACGCAGTATTTT. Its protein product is CASSLPSGTSDTQYF. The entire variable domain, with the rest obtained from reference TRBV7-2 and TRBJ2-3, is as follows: GAGVSQSPSNKVTEKGKDVELRCDPISGHTALYWYRQSLGQGLEFLIYFQGNSAPDKSGLPSDRFSAERTGGSVSTLTIQRTQQEDSAVYLCASSLPSGTSDTQYFGPGTRLTVL.

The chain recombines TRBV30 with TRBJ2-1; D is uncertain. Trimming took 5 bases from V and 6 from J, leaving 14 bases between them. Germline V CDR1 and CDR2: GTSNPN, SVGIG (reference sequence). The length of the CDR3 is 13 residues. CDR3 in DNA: TGTGCCTGGGCAATTACCCCCTTCAATGAGCAGTTCTTC. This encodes CAWAITPFNEQFF.

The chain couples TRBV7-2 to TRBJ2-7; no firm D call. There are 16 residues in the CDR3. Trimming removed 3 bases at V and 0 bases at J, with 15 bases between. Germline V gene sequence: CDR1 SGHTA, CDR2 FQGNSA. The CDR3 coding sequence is TGTGCCAGCAGCTTCTTGGCTGCGGCTAGCTCCTACGAGCAGTACTTC. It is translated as CASSFLAAASSYEQYF.

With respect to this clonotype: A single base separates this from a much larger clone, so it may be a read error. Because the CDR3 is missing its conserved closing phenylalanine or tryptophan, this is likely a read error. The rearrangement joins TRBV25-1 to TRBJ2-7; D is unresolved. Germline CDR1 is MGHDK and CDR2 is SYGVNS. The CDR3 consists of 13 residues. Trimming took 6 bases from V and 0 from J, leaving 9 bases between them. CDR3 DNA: TGTGCCAGCAGGCCGGCCGGCTCCTACGAGCAGTACCTC. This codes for CASRPAGSYEQYL.

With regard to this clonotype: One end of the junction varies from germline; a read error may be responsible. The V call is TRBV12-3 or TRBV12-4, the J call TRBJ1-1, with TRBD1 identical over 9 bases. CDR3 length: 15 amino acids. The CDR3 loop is CASSDTDRGNTEAFF. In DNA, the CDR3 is TGTGCCAGCAGTGATACGGACAGGGGAAACACTGAAGCTTTTTTT.